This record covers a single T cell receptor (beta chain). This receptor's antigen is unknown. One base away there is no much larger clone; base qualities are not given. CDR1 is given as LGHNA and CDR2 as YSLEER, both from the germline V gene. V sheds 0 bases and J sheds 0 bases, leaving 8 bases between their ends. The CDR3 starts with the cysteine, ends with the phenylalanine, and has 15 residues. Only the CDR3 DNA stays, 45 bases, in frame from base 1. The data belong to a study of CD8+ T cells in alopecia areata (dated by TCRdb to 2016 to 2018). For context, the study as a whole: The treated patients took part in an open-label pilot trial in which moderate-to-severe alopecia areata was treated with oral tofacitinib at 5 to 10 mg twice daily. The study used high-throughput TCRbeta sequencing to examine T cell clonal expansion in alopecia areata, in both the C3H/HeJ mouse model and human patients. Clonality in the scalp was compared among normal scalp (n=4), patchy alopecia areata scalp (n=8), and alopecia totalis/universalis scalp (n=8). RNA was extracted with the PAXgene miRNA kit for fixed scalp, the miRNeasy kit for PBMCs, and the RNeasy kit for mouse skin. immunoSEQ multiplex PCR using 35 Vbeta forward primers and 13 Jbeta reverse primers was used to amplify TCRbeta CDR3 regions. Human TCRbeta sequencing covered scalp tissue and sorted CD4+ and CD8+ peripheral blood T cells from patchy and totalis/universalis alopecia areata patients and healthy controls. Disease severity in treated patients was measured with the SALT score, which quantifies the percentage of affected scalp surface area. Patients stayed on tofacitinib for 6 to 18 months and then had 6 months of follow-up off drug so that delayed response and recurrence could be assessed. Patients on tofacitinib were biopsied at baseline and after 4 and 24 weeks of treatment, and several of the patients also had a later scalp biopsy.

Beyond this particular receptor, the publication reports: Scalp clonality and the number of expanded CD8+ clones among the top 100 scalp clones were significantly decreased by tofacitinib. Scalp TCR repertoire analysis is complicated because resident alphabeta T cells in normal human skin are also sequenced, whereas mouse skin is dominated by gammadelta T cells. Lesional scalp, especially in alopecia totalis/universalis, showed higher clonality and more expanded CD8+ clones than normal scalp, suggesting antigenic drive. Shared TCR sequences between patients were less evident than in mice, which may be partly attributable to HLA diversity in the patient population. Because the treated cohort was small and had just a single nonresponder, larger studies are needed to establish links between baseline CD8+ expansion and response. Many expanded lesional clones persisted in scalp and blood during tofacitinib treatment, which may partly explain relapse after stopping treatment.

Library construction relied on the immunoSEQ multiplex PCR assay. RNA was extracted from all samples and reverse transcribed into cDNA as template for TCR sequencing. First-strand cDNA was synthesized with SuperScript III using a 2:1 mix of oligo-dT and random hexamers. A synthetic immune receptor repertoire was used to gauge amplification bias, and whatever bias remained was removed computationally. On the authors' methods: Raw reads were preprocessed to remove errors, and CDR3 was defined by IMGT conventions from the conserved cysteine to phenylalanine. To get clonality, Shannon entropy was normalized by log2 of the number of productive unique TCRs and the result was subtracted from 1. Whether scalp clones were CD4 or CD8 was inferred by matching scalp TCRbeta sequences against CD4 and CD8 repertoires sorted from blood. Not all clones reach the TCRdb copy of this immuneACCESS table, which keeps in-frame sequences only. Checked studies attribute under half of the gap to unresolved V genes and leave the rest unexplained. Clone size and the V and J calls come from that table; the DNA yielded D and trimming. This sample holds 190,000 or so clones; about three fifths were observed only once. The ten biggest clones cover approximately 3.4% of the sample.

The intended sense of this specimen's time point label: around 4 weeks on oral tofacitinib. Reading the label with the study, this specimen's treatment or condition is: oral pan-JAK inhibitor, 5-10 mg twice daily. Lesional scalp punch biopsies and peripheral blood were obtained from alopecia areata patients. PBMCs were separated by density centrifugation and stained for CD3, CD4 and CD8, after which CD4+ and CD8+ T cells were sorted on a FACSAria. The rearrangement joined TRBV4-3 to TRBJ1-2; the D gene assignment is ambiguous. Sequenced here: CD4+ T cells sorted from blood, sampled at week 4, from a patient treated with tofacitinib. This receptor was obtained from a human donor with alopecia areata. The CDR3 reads CASSQEVEANYGYTF. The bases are TGCGCCAGCAGCCAAGAAGTAGAGGCTAACTATGGCTACACCTTC.